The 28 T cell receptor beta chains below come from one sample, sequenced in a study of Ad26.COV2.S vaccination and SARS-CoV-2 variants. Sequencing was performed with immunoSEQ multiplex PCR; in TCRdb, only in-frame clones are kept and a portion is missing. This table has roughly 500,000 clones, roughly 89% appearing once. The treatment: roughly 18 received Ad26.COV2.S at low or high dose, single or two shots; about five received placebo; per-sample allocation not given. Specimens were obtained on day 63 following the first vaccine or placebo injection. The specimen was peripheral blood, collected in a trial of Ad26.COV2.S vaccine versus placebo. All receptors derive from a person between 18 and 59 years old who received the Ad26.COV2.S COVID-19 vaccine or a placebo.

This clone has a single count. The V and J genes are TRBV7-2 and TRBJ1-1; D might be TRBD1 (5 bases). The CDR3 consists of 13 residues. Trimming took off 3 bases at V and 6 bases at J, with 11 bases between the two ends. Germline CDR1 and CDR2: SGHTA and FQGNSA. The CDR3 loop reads CASSLGGVAEAFF. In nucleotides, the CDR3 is TGTGCCAGCAGCTTGGGGGGGGTGGCTGAAGCTTTCTTT.

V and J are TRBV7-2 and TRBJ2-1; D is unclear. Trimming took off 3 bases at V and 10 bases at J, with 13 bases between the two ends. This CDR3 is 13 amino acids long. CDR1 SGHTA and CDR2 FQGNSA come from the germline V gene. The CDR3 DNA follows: TGTGCCAGCAGCTTTAGTGCTATCAGCGAGCAGTTCTTC. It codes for CASSFSAISEQFF.

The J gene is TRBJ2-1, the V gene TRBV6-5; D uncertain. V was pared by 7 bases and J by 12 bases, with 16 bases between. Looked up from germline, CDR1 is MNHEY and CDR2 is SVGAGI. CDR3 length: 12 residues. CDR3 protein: CASTPDVTRQFF. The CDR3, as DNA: TGTGCCAGCACTCCAGACGTAACCAGGCAGTTCTTC.

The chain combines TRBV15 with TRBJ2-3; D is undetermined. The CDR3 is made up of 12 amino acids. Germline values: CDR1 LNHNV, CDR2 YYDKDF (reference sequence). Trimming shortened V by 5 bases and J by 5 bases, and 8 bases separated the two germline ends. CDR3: CATSDLGDTQYF. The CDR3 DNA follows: TGTGCCACCAGCGATCTTGGAGATACGCAGTATTTT.

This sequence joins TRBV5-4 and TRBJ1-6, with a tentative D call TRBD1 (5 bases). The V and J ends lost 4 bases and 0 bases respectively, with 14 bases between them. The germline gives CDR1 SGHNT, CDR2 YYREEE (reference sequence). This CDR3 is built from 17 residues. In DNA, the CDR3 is TGTGCCAGCAGCCCTACCCGGGGGAGCTCCTATAATTCACCCCTCCACTTT. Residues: CASSPTRGSSYNSPLHF.

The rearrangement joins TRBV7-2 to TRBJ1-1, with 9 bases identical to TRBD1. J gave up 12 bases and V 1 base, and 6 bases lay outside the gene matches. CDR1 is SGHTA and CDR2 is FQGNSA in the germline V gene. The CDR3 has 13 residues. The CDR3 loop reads CASSLERDRATFF. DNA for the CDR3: TGTGCCAGCAGCTTAGAAAGGGACAGGGCTACTTTCTTT.

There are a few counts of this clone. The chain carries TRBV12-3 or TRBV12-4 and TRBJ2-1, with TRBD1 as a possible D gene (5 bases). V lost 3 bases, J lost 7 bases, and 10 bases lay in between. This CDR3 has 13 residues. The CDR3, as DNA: TGTGCCAGCAGTTTGGGGCCGCAAAATGAGCAGTTCTTC. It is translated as CASSLGPQNEQFF.

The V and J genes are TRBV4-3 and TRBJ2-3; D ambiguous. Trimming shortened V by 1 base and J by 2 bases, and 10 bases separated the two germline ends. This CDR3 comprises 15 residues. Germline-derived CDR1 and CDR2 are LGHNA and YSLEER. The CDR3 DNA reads TGCGCCAGCAGCCAAGGACTCCCGGCCACAGATACGCAGTATTTT. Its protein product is CASSQGLPATDTQYF.

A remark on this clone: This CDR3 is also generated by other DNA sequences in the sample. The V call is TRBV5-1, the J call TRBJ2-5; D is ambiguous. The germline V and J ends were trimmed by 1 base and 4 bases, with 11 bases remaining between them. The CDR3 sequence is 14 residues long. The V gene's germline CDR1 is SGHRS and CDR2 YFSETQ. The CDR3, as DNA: TGCGCCAGCAGCTTGTCTGGATATAGAGAGACCCAGTACTTC. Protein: CASSLSGYRETQYF.

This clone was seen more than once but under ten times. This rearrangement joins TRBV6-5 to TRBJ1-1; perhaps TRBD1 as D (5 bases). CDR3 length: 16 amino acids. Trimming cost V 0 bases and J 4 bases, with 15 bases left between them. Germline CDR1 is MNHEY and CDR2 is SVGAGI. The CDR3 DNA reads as TGTGCCAGCAGTTACTCGATCGCGGGGGGACTCACTGAAGCTTTCTTT. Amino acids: CASSYSIAGGLTEAFF.

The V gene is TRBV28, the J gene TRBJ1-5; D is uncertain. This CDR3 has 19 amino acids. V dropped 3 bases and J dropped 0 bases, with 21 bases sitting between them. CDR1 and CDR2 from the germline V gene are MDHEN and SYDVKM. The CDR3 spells CASSFPLWAPFYSNQPQHF. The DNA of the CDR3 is TGTGCCAGCAGTTTTCCCCTGTGGGCACCTTTCTATAGCAATCAGCCCCAGCATTTT.

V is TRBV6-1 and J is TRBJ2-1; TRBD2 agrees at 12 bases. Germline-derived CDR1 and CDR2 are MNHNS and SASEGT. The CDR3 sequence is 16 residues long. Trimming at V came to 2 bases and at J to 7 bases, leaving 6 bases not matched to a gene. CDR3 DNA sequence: TGTGCCAGCAGTGAACCTCGCGGACTAGCGGGGAATGAGCAGTTCTTC. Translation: CASSEPRGLAGNEQFF.

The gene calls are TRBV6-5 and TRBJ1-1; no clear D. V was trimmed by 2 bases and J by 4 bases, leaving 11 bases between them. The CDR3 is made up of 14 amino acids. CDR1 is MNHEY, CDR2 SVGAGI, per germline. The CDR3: CASSYLQISTEAFF. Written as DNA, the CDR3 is TGTGCCAGCAGTTACCTACAGATTTCCACTGAAGCTTTCTTT.

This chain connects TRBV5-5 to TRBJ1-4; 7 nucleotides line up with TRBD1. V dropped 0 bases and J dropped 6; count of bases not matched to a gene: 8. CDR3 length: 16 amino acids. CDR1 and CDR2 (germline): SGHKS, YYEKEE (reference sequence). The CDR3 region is CASSLAPGQMYEKLFF. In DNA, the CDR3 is TGTGCCAGCAGCTTGGCACCGGGACAGATGTATGAAAAACTGTTTTTT. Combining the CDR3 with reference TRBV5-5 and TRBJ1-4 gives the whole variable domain DAGVTQSPTHLIKTRGQQVTLRCSPISGHKSVSWYQQVLGQGPQFIFQYYEKEERGRGNFPDRFSARQFPNYSSELNVNALLLGDSALYLCASSLAPGQMYEKLFFGSGTQLSVL.

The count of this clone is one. This CDR3 is CASSYTGSYGYTF. The CDR3 coding sequence is TGTGCCAGCAGTTACACGGGGAGCTATGGCTACACCTTC. The V and J genes are TRBV6-6 and TRBJ1-2, with unresolved D. Germline V CDR1 and CDR2: MNHNY, SVGAGI (reference sequence). The V end lost 2 bases, the J end lost 4 bases, and 8 bases lay between the germline ends. The CDR3 extends over 13 amino acids.

CDR3: CASSPPSDRGWDGYTF. The DNA for the CDR3 is TGTGCCAGCAGCCCCCCCTCGGACAGGGGCTGGGATGGCTACACCTTC. V is TRBV5-6 and J is TRBJ1-2; 9 positions match TRBD1. The germline V gene has CDR1 SGHDT and CDR2 YYEEEE. The CDR3 has 16 amino acids. With 4 bases clipped from V and 6 bases from J, the junction kept 13 bases outside the gene matches.

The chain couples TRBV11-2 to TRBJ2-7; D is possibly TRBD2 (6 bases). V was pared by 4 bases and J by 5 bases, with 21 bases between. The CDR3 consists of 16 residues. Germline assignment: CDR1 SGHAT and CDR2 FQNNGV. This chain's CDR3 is CASSSEPGLGIHEQYF. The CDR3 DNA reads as TGTGCCAGCAGCTCGGAGCCGGGACTGGGAATACACGAGCAGTACTTC. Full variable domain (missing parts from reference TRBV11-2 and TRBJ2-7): EAGVAQSPRYKIIEKRQSVAFWCNPISGHATLYWYQQILGQGPKLLIQFQNNGVVDDSQLPKDRFSAERLKGVDSTLKIQPAKLEDSAVYLCASSSEPGLGIHEQYFGPGTRLTVT.

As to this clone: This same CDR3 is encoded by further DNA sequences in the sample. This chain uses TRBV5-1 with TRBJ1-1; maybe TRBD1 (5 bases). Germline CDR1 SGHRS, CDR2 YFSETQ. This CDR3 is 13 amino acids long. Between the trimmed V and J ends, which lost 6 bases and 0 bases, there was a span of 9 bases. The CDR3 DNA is TGCGCCAGCACGTCGACAGTGAACACTGAAGCTTTCTTT. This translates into CASTSTVNTEAFF.

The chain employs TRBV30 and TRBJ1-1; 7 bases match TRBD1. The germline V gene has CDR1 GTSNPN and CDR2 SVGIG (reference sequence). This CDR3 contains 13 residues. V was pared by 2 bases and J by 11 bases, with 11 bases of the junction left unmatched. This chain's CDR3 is CAWSQTGPPRAFF. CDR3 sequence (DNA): TGTGCCTGGAGTCAGACAGGGCCTCCACGGGCTTTCTTT.

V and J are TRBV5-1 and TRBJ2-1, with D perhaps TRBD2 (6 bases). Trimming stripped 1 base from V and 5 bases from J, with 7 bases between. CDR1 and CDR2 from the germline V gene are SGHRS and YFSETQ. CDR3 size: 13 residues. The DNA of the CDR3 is TGCGCCAGCAGCTTGTTAGCGGACAATGAGCAGTTCTTC. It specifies CASSLLADNEQFF.

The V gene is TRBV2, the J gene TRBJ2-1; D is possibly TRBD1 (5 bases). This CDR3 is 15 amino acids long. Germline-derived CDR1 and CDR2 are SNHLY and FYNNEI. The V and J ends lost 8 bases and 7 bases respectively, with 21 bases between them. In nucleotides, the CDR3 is TGTGCCAGCGGAGCCTCAGGGTTGGAGCCAAATGAGCAGTTCTTC. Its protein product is CASGASGLEPNEQFF.

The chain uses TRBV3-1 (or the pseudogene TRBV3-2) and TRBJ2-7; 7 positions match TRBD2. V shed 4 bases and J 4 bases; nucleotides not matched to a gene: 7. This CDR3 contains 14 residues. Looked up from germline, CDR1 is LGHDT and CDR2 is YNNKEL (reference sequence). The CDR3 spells CASSLGLVTYEQYF. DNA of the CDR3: TGTGCCAGCAGCCTCGGACTAGTTACGTACGAGCAGTACTTC.

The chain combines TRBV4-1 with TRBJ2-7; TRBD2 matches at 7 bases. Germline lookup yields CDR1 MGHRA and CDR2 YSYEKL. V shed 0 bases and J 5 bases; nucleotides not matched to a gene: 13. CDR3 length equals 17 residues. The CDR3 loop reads CASSQEWGGSMFNEQYF. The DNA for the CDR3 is TGCGCCAGCAGCCAAGAGTGGGGGGGGAGTATGTTTAACGAGCAGTACTTC.

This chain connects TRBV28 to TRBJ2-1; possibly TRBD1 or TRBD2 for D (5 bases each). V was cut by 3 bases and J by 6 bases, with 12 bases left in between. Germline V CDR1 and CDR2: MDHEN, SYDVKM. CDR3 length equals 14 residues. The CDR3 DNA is TGTGCCAGCAGTTTTATGGGGGAACGCAATGAGCAGTTCTTC. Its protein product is CASSFMGERNEQFF.

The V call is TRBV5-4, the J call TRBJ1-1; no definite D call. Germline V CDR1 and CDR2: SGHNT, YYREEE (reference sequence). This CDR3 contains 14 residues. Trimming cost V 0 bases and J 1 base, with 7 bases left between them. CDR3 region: CASSLGRQNTEAFF. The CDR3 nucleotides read TGTGCCAGCAGCTTGGGCCGGCAGAACACTGAAGCTTTCTTT.

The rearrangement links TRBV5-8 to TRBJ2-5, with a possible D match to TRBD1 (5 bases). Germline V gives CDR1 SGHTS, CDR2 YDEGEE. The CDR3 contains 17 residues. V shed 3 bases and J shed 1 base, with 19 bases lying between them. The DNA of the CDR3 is TGTGCCAGCAGCTCCCGAGGTGTTGACAGAAGCCAAGAGACCCAGTACTTC. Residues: CASSSRGVDRSQETQYF.

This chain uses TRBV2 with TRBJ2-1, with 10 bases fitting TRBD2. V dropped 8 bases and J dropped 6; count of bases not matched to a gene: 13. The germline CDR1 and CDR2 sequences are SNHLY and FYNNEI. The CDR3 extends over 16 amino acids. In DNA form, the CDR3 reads TGTGCCAGCCTCCCGTCGAGCGGGAGGGCCGGCAATGAGCAGTTCTTC. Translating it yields CASLPSSGRAGNEQFF. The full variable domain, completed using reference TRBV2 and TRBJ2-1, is EPEVTQTPSHQVTQMGQEVILRCVPISNHLYFYWYRQILGQKVEFLVSFYNNEISEKSEIFDDQFSVERPDGSNFTLKIRSTKLEDSAMYFCASLPSSGRAGNEQFFGPGTRLTVL.

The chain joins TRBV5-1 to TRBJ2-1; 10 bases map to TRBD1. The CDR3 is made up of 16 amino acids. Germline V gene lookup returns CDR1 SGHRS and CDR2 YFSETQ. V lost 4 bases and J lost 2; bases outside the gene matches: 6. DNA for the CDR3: TGCGCCAGCAGCCCGGGACAGGGGATCCCCTACAATGAGCAGTTCTTC. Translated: CASSPGQGIPYNEQFF.